The source of this T cell receptor (beta chain) is a study of shared clonotypes between healthy human individuals. Whole-study results and caveats: The naive CD4 repertoires of a few donors were compared, and around 5.1% of clonotypes were shared.

Naive-designated CD8 cells lacked CD45RO, were positively enriched for CCR7, and omitted terminally differentiated effector memory CD45RA+ cells. Each of the donors was a healthy adult who was HIV-negative and had not had a recent acute infection or vaccination. Clones were sequenced by immunoSEQ multiplex PCR, and TCRdb holds only the in-frame ones, with some missing. The repertoire holds millions of clones, with roughly 94% as singletons. Germline V CDR1 and CDR2: MRHNA, SNTAGT. The V and J ends lost 3 bases and 8 bases, in that order; junction bases with no gene match: 6. CDR3 length equals 15 residues. With regard to this clone: What it binds is not known.

Sequences were obtained from naive CD8+ T cells sorted from blood. The rearrangement links TRBV6-4 to TRBJ2-1; TRBD1 aligns across 11 bases. The TCR comes from a man younger than 30 in good health. This CDR3 is CASSERTGGRDEQFF. The DNA of the CDR3 is TGTGCCAGCAGTGAGAGGACAGGGGGCCGAGATGAGCAGTTCTTC.